This T cell receptor beta chain was retrieved from a study of T-cell reconstitution after alpha-beta-depleted transplantation in children. Whole-study results and caveats: One year post-transplant, T-cell counts and diversity were largely derived from T cells produced anew. It was reported that alpha-beta T cells came from several hundred expanded graft clones (about two months after transplant). The study traced high day-60 TCRbeta diversity in some patients to surviving recipient T cells and thymic progenitors.

Per the germline V gene, CDR1 is LNHNV and CDR2 is YYDKDF (reference sequence). The length of the CDR3 is 15 residues. V was trimmed by 4 bases and J by 4 bases, leaving 14 bases between them. Unique molecular identifiers were incorporated into the prepared TCRbeta library. TCRdb itself ran the PCR reads through MiXCR, one entry per CDR3 protein. The repertoire includes more than 300,000 distinct CDR3 sequences, around 15% of them detected once, and roughly two fifths sits in the top ten. There are a few counts of this clonotype. Its antigen is as yet unknown. The sequencing here drew on PBMCs, mostly from graft donor cells, taken 360 days after TCRalphabeta/CD19-depleted stem cell transplant. The receptor's source is a male patient aged 2 to 9 who had a stem cell transplant for acute lymphoblastic leukemia, so the T cells may come from the graft donor. This chain links TRBV15 with TRBJ2-1; D gene ambiguous. The CDR3: CATSTLSGGYNEQFF. The CDR3 nucleotides are TGTGCCACCAGCACCCTCTCCGGTGGGTACAATGAGCAGTTCTTC.